Below, 20 T cell receptor beta chains from the same sample are listed, as sequenced in a study of blood T cell repertoires in COVID-19. Sequenced by immunoSEQ multiplex PCR; TCRdb stores in-frame clones only, minus some. This table has about 250,000 clones, around 83% appearing once. The specimen was peripheral blood. These receptors were collected from a man in his forties with active or convalescent COVID-19.

This clone was counted only a few times. V is TRBV4-1 and J is TRBJ2-7; D is ambiguous. The length of the CDR3 is 13 residues. Germline-derived CDR1 and CDR2 are MGHRA and YSYEKL. The V end was cut by 1 base, the J end by 5 bases, with 9 bases between. In nucleotides, the CDR3 is TGCGCCAGCAGCCAAGCTGCGGTTCACGAGCAGTACTTC. It encodes CASSQAAVHEQYF.

The gene calls are TRBV28 and TRBJ2-7; TRBD1 agrees at 7 bases. Germline CDR1 reads MDHEN; CDR2 reads SYDVKM. The V segment lost 3 bases and the J segment 4 bases; nucleotides outside the gene matches: 6. The CDR3 spans 14 residues. The CDR3 DNA follows: TGTGCCAGCAGTTTGCTCCACAGGGGATACGAGCAGTACTTC. This encodes CASSLLHRGYEQYF.

The gene calls are TRBV9 and TRBJ2-3; 14 bases fit TRBD2. Trimming at V came to 0 bases and at J to 6 bases, leaving 6 bases not matched to a gene. This CDR3 comprises 17 residues. Germline CDR1 reads SGDLS; CDR2 reads YYNGEE. CDR3 DNA sequence: TGTGCCAGCAGCGTAGCCGGACTAGCGGGAGGCGCGGATACGCAGTATTTT. Translating it yields CASSVAGLAGGADTQYF.

The chain uses TRBV4-1 and TRBJ2-1; 7 positions match TRBD1. The CDR3 consists of 16 residues. J gave up 7 bases and V 1 base, and 10 bases lay outside the gene matches. Germline CDR1 is MGHRA and CDR2 is YSYEKL. The CDR3 nucleotides read TGCGCCAGCAGCCAAGTTGTAAGGACAGGTGGGAATGAGCAGTTCTTC. It specifies CASSQVVRTGGNEQFF.

This sequence joins TRBV30 and TRBJ2-5; TRBD1 matches 9 bases. The germline gives CDR1 GTSNPN, CDR2 SVGIG (reference sequence). This CDR3 is built from 14 residues. Trimming at V came to 2 bases and at J to 5 bases, leaving 6 bases not matched to a gene. The CDR3, as DNA: TGTGCCTGGAGTACAGGGGGCGCGGTGGAGACCCAGTACTTC. This translates into CAWSTGGAVETQYF.

CDR3 sequence: CASSRTQGDANEKLFF. The CDR3 bases are TGTGCCAGTAGTCGAACCCAGGGGGATGCTAATGAAAAACTGTTTTTT. This chain connects TRBV19 to TRBJ1-4, with 7 bases aligning to TRBD1. V gave up 5 bases and J gave up 3 bases; unmatched junction bases: 9. The CDR3 runs 16 residues. Germline V lookup: CDR1 LNHDA, CDR2 SQIVND (reference sequence).

The V and J genes are TRBV19 and TRBJ2-1, with D maybe TRBD1 (7 bases). The germline gives CDR1 LNHDA, CDR2 SQIVND (reference sequence). This CDR3 spans 18 amino acids. The V end lost 7 bases, the J end lost 5 bases, and 27 bases lay between the germline ends. Here the CDR3 reads CASTGAETGRWTNNEQFF. For the CDR3, the DNA is TGTGCCAGTACAGGGGCCGAGACAGGGCGATGGACTAACAATGAGCAGTTCTTC.

The genes are TRBV24-1 and TRBJ2-5; D unresolved. The V and J ends lost 1 base and 2 bases respectively, with 10 bases between them. CDR1 KGHDR and CDR2 SFDVKD come from the germline V gene. The CDR3 extends over 15 amino acids. CDR3 in amino acids: CATSDFGSPQETQYF. CDR3 bases: TGTGCCACCAGTGATTTTGGCTCCCCGCAAGAGACCCAGTACTTC.

The V gene is TRBV30, the J gene TRBJ2-7, with D possibly being TRBD1 (6 bases). The V gene lost 7 bases and the J gene lost 5 bases, with 15 bases spanning the gap. CDR1 and CDR2 from the germline V gene are GTSNPN and SVGIG (reference sequence). The length of the CDR3 is 12 residues. As DNA, the CDR3 is TGTGCCTTGGACAGTGGAGGCCACGAGCAGTACTTC. Translated, it gives CALDSGGHEQYF.

The chain links TRBV15 to TRBJ2-7; 9 nucleotides line up with TRBD2. Trimming cost V 3 bases and J 4 bases; bases outside gene matches: 4. From germline, CDR1 is LNHNV and CDR2 YYDKDF (reference sequence). This CDR3 region has 14 residues. The DNA of the CDR3 is TGTGCCACCAGCAGTTGGACTAGCGATTACGAGCAGTACTTC. Its protein is CATSSWTSDYEQYF.

The CDR3 loop is CASSHDRDAFF. Written as DNA, the CDR3 is TGTGCCAGCAGCCATGACAGGGATGCTTTCTTT. The chain employs TRBV28 and TRBJ1-1, with 7 bases that match TRBD1. The CDR3 covers 11 residues. Trimming took 6 bases from V and 11 from J; bases not matched to a gene: 6. Germline loops: CDR1 MDHEN, CDR2 SYDVKM.

This rearrangement joins TRBV19 to TRBJ2-3; D unclear. CDR3 size: 18 residues. Germline values: CDR1 LNHDA, CDR2 SQIVND (reference sequence). Trimming stripped 6 bases from V and 0 bases from J, with 22 bases between. In DNA form, the CDR3 reads TGTGCCAGTAGAAGAGGTTCTTTGTCTGGTCCTAGCACAGATACGCAGTATTTT. Its translation is CASRRGSLSGPSTDTQYF.

This rearrangement joins TRBV28 to TRBJ1-1; 7 bases map to TRBD1. J was trimmed by 8 bases and V by 4 bases; bases with no gene match: 4. The CDR3 has 12 residues. The germline CDR1 and CDR2 sequences are MDHEN and SYDVKM. In DNA, the CDR3 is TGTGCCAGCAGTTGGGGACAGCGAGAAGCTTTCTTT. Translating it yields CASSWGQREAFF.

The chain recombines TRBV6-2 or TRBV6-3 with TRBJ1-1, with 7 nucleotides matching TRBD1. This CDR3 is built from 16 residues. V trimming: 2 bases; J trimming: 0 bases; junction bases outside the gene matches: 6. Germline CDR1 reads MNHEY; CDR2 reads SVGEGT. The CDR3 protein is CASSYPRTGLNTEAFF. The CDR3 region has the DNA TGTGCCAGCAGTTACCCCCGGACAGGTTTGAACACTGAAGCTTTCTTT.

CDR3 nucleotide sequence: TGTGCCAGTCGAGACAGGGGTTGGAATCAGCCCCAGCATTTT. It encodes CASRDRGWNQPQHF. The chain recombines TRBV19 with TRBJ1-5, with 8 nucleotides matching TRBD1. The CDR3 runs to 14 residues. Germline CDR1 LNHDA, CDR2 SQIVND (reference sequence). After removal of 8 bases from V and 4 bases from J, the junction contained 7 bases not matched to a gene.

This rearrangement joins TRBV6-5 to TRBJ1-2; 8 nucleotides align to TRBD1. J lost 0 bases, V lost 5 bases, and 2 bases had no gene match. The CDR3 covers 14 residues. Germline V gene lookup returns CDR1 MNHEY and CDR2 SVGAGI. The CDR3 region is CASSQTGANYGYTF. The CDR3 DNA follows: TGTGCCAGCAGTCAGACAGGGGCTAACTATGGCTACACCTTC.

This clone appeared a single time. At one end the junction does not follow the germline gene, possibly because of a read error. This CDR3 is CASSLGGSLADTQYF. The CDR3, as DNA: TGTGCTAGCAGCTTGGGCGGGAGTCTTGCAGATACGCAGTATTTT. The rearrangement joins TRBV7-7 to TRBJ2-3; 7 bases map to TRBD2. This CDR3 is built from 15 residues. Germline values: CDR1 SSHAT, CDR2 FNYEAQ (reference sequence).

The CDR3 DNA reads as TGTGCCAGCAGCCTAGTTTCGGTAACCTACAATGAGCAGTTCTTC. Residues: CASSLVSVTYNEQFF. The chain carries TRBV3-1 (or the pseudogene TRBV3-2) and TRBJ2-1; D uncertain. This CDR3 comprises 15 residues. Trimming removed 4 bases from V and 2 bases from J, with 12 bases in between. In germline, CDR1 is LGHDT, CDR2 YNNKEL (reference sequence).

This clone appeared many times. V gene TRBV3-1 (or the pseudogene TRBV3-2) combines with J gene TRBJ1-2; D possibly corresponds to TRBD1 (5 bases). The CDR3 covers 14 residues. The germline CDR1 and CDR2 sequences are LGHDT and YNNKEL (reference sequence). The V end lost 1 base, the J end lost 8 bases, and 14 bases lay between the germline ends. DNA of the CDR3: TGTGCCAGCAGCCAAGGATGGGGGGACGGAGGCTACACCTTC. It encodes CASSQGWGDGGYTF.

This clone was recorded only once. This sequence joins TRBV5-4 and TRBJ1-1, with D possibly being TRBD1 (5 bases). Per the germline V gene, CDR1 is SGHNT and CDR2 is YYREEE (reference sequence). The CDR3 sequence is 14 residues long. Trimming removed 1 base from V and 5 bases from J, with 12 bases in between. As DNA, the CDR3 is TGTGCCAGCAGCTTGAGAGGGGAGGAGACTGAAGCTTTCTTT. It is translated as CASSLRGEETEAFF. Full variable domain (remainder filled in from reference TRBV5-4 and TRBJ1-1): ETGVTQSPTHLIKTRGQQVTLRCSSQSGHNTVSWYQQALGQGPQFIFQYYREEENGRGNFPPRFSGLQFPNYSSELNVNALELDDSALYLCASSLRGEETEAFFGQGTRLTVV.